Listed below are T cell receptor beta chains from one sample, sequenced in a study of T cells in Graves' hyperthyroidism and ophthalmopathy. TCRdb itself ran the multiplex PCR reads through MiXCR, one entry per CDR3 protein. The sample yields approximately 430,000 distinct CDR3 sequences, approximately 14% seen once. Material: blood. These receptors were collected from a woman younger than 30 with Graves' hyperthyroidism. Each CDR3 is given with its conserved first and last residue. D genes are given only for firm matches. Only part of the rows carry a size: once, few, many, or a class if the clone is expanded.

clone_size	cdr3_length	v_call	j_call	d_call	cdr3_aa	cdr3_nt
few	18	TRBV19	TRBJ2-2	TRBD2	CASSIEEGLAALTGELFF	TGTGCCAGTAGTATAGAGGAGGGACTAGCGGCCTTGACCGGGGAGCTGTTTTTT
NA	13	TRBV6-1	TRBJ2-2	TRBD2	CASSRGGIGELFF	TGTGCCAGCAGTCGCGGGGGTATAGGGGAGCTGTTTTTT
few	13	TRBV19	TRBJ1-5	NA	CASSPANNQPQHF	TGTGCCAGTAGTCCGGCAAACAATCAGCCCCAGCATTTT
many	20	TRBV24-1	TRBJ2-1	TRBD2	CATSDLPAGLAGGRNNEQFF	TGTGCCACCAGTGATTTGCCCGCCGGACTAGCGGGAGGGCGAAACAATGAGCAGTTCTTC
NA	14	TRBV7-9	TRBJ2-7	TRBD2	CASSHLAGDYEQYF	TGTGCCAGCAGTCATCTAGCGGGCGACTACGAGCAGTACTTC
many	18	TRBV28	TRBJ1-6	TRBD1	CASSNNGLWPGQDSPLHF	TGTGCCAGCAGTAACAATGGGCTTTGGCCGGGACAGGATTCACCCCTCCACTTT
many	14	TRBV28	TRBJ2-7	NA	CASSLLRFLDEQYF	TGTGCCAGCAGTTTACTCCGGTTCCTCGACGAGCAGTACTTC
many	16	TRBV20-1	TRBJ2-1	TRBD2	CSARDLGGRWYNEQFF	TGCAGTGCTAGAGATCTGGGCGGGAGGTGGTACAATGAGCAGTTCTTC
NA	15	TRBV4-1	TRBJ2-7	TRBD1	CASSQEGGTTYEQYF	TGCGCCAGCAGCCAAGAAGGGGGCACAACCTACGAGCAGTACTTC
many	13	TRBV7-9	TRBJ2-7	NA	CASSSNKAYEQYF	TGTGCCAGCAGCTCCAACAAGGCCTACGAGCAGTACTTC
once	18	TRBV7-2	TRBJ2-5	TRBD1	CASSLRPPGQPFVGTRYF	TGTGCCAGCAGCTTACGTCCCCCGGGACAGCCTTTTGTAGGGACCCGGTACTTC
NA	15	TRBV6-1	TRBJ1-6	NA	CASRHRVSYNSPLHF	TGTGCCAGCAGACACAGGGTCTCCTATAATTCACCCCTCCACTTT
many	14	TRBV9	TRBJ1-1	TRBD1	CASSVRTGGTEAFF	TGTGCCAGCAGCGTACGTACAGGGGGCACTGAAGCTTTCTTT
many	15	TRBV7-9	TRBJ1-1	NA	CASSFQLGVSAEAFF	TGTGCCAGCAGCTTTCAATTGGGAGTGTCCGCTGAAGCTTTCTTT
few	14	TRBV7-3	TRBJ1-2	TRBD1	CASSLTDRGRGYTF	TGTGCCAGCAGCTTAACGGACAGGGGTAGAGGCTACACCTTC
few	14	TRBV6-1	TRBJ1-2	NA	CTSSGRPRGYGYTF	TGTACCAGCAGCGGACGCCCAAGGGGCTATGGCTACACCTTC
NA	14	TRBV10-2	TRBJ1-5	NA	CASSTRVVNQPQHF	TGCGCCAGCAGCACGAGGGTGGTAAATCAGCCCCAGCATTTT
many	16	TRBV11-2	TRBJ2-7	NA	CASSGLRTEDSYEQYF	TGTGCCAGCAGCGGTCTAAGGACAGAGGACTCCTACGAGCAGTACTTC
NA	15	TRBV12-3/TRBV12-4	TRBJ1-6	NA	CASTRARSYNSPLHF	TGTGCCTCGACGAGAGCACGCTCCTATAATTCACCCCTCCACTTT
NA	14	TRBV20-1	TRBJ2-1	NA	CSASRLVAYNEQFF	TGCAGTGCTAGTAGGCTAGTTGCCTACAATGAGCAGTTCTTC
many	15	TRBV11-2	TRBJ2-6	NA	CASRDFGSGANVLTF	TGTGCCAGCAGGGATTTCGGGAGCGGGGCCAACGTCCTGACTTTC
NA	14	TRBV6-2/TRBV6-3	TRBJ1-1	TRBD1	CATTTMDRGTEAFF	TGTGCCACTACGACAATGGACAGGGGCACTGAAGCTTTCTTT
many	17	TRBV11-1	TRBJ2-5	NA	CASSLGSKTVYQETQYF	TGTGCCAGCAGCTTAGGATCCAAGACAGTTTACCAAGAGACCCAGTACTTC
NA	13	TRBV7-8	TRBJ1-3	NA	CASARVSGNTIYF	TGTGCCAGCGCGAGGGTCTCTGGAAACACCATATATTTT
many	15	TRBV12-3/TRBV12-4	TRBJ2-1	TRBD1	CASSRPGQPYNEQFF	TGTGCCAGCAGTCGACCGGGACAGCCCTACAATGAGCAGTTCTTC